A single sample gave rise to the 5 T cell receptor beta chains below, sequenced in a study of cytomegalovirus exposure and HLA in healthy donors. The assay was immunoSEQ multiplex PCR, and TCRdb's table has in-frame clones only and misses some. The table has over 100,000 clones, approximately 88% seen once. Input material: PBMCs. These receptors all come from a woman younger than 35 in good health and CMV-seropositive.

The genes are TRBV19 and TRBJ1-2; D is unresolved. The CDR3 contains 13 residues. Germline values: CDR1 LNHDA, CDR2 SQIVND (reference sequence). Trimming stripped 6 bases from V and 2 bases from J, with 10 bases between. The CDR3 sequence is CASSPGKNYGYTF. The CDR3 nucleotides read TGTGCCAGTAGCCCCGGGAAGAACTATGGCTACACCTTC.

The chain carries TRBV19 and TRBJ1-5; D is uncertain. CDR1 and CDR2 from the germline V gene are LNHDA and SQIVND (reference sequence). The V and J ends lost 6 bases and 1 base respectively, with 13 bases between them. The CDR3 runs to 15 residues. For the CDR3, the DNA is TGTGCCAGTAGGTGGGGAGGGTCCAGCAATCAGCCCCAGCATTTT. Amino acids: CASRWGGSSNQPQHF. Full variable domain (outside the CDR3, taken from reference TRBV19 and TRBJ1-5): DGGITQSPKYLFRKEGQNVTLSCEQNLNHDAMYWYRQDPGQGLRLIYYSQIVNDFQKGDIAEGYSVSREKKESFPLTVTSAQKNPTAFYLCASRWGGSSNQPQHFGDGTRLSIL.

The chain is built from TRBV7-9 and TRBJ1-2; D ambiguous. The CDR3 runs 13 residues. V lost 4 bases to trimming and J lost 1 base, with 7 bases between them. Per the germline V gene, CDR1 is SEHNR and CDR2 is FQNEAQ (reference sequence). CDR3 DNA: TGTGCCAGCAGCTACCCCGGTAACTATGGCTACACCTTC. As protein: CASSYPGNYGYTF.

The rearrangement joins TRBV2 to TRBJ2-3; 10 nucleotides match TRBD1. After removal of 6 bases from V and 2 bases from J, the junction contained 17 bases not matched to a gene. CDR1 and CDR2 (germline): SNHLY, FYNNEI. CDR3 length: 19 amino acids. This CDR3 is CASRLTPDRGLPLTDTQYF. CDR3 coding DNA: TGTGCCAGCAGATTAACCCCCGACAGGGGGCTTCCCCTCACAGATACGCAGTATTTT.

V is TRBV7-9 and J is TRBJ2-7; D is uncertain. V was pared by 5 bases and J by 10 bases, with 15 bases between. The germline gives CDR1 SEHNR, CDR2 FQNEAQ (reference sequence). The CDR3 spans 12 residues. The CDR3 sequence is CASSRWREVQYF. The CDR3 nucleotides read TGTGCCAGCAGCCGCTGGCGAGAGGTACAGTACTTC. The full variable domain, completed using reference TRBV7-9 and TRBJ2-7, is DTGVSQNPRHKITKRGQNVTFRCDPISEHNRLYWYRQTLGQGPEFLTYFQNEAQLEKSRLLSDRFSAERPKGSFSTLEIQRTEQGDSAMYLCASSRWREVQYFGPGTRLTVT.